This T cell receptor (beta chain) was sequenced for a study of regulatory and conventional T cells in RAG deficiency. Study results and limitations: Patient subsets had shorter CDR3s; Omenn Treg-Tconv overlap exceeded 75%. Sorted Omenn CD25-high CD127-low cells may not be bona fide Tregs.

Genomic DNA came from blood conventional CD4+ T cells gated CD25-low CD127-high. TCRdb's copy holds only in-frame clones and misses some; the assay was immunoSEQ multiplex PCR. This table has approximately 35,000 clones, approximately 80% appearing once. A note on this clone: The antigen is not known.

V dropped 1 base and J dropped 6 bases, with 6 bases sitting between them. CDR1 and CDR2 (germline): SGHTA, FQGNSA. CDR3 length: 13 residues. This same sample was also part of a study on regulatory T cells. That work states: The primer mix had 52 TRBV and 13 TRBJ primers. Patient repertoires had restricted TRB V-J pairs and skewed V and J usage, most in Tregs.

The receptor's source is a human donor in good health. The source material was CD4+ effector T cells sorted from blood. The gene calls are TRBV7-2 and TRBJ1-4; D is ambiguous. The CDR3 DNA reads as TGTGCCAGCAGCTTAGTTCGGCATGAAAAACTGTTTTTT. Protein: CASSLVRHEKLFF.